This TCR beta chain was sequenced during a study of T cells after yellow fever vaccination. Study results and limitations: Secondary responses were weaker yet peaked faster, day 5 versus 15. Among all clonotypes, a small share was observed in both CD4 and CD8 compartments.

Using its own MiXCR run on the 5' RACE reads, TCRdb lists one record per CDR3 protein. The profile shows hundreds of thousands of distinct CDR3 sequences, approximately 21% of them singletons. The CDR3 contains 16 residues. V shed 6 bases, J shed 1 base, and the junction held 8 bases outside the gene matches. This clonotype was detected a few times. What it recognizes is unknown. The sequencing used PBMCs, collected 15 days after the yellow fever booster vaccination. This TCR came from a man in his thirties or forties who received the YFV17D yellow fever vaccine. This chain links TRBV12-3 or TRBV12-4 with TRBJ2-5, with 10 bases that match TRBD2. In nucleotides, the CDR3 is TGTGCCAGCAGACTCAGCGGGAGGGCTATCCAAGAGACCCAGTACTTC. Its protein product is CASRLSGRAIQETQYF.